Listed here is a single TCR beta chain. No antigen is known for it. It was with 60 Vbeta and 13 Jbeta primers that the PCR ran. Profiled with immunoSEQ multiplex PCR; TCRdb holds only in-frame clones, not every one. The sample comprises about 160,000 clones, approximately 77% of which are singletons, and 7.4% rests with the top ten. This entry comes from a study of cytomegalovirus exposure and HLA in healthy donors. Findings of the study overall: Excluded were some V segments that proved indistinguishable, including TRBV6-2 and TRBV6-3.

CDR1 is GTSNPN, CDR2 SVGIG, per germline (reference sequence). The CDR3 is made up of 12 amino acids. J gave up 4 bases and V 7 bases, and 5 bases lay outside the gene matches. This receptor was taken from a male donor in good health and CMV-seropositive. V and J are TRBV30 and TRBJ1-1, with TRBD1 matching over 8 bases. The sample taken for sequencing was PBMCs. The CDR3 region has the DNA TGTGCCTCCAACAGGGGGGGCACTGAAGCTTTCTTT. This gives the protein CASNRGGTEAFF.